This T cell receptor beta chain came from a study of Ad26.COV2.S vaccination and SARS-CoV-2 variants. Across the whole study: Intramuscular Ad26.COV2.S doses were given once or twice, 56 days apart.

The J segment lost 10 bases and the V segment lost 0 bases, leaving 10 bases of the junction unmatched. Germline CDR1 MGHRA, CDR2 YSYEKL. The CDR3 is 17 residues long. The treatment: around 19 received Ad26.COV2.S at low or high dose, single or two shots; five or six received placebo; per-sample allocation not given. Day 63 after the first vaccine or placebo injection was the time point for sampling. The assay was immunoSEQ multiplex PCR, and TCRdb's table has in-frame clones only and misses some. The sample has around 450,000 clones, 85% to 90% seen once. The source material was peripheral blood, sampled in a trial of Ad26.COV2.S vaccine versus placebo. This rearrangement joins TRBV4-1 to TRBJ1-6; 9 bases fit TRBD1. The receptor was isolated from a person aged 18-65 years who received the Ad26.COV2.S COVID-19 vaccine or a placebo. The chain's CDR3 is CASSQDLRDRALSPLHF. The CDR3 DNA reads as TGCGCCAGCAGCCAAGATCTTAGGGACAGGGCCCTCTCACCCCTCCACTTT.